The entry that follows covers one T cell receptor beta chain sequence. Its antigen is currently unknown. The sample comes from a study of OX40 agonist ivuxolimab in advanced cancers. Study context: The dose-escalation cohort was over 65% male, with a mean age of approximately 61 years, ranging roughly 20 to 80. Regarding the study as a whole: Among T cells, CD8+ cells averaged more expanded clones than CD4+ cells. Clonal expansion was seen in CD4+ and CD8+ blood T cells by week 6 at 0.1 to 3.0 mg/kg.

Profiling relied on immunoSEQ multiplex PCR, and the TCRdb table lists in-frame clones only, not all of them. Of around 95,000 clones listed, approximately 89% are singletons. The CDR3 is 15 amino acids. V was clipped by 5 bases and J by 6 bases; unmatched bases: 9. Germline values: CDR1 MNHEY, CDR2 SVGAGI. This TCR was recovered from an adult with an advanced solid tumor such as melanoma, head and neck, liver or kidney cancer. The sequencing used CD4+ or CD8+ T cells sorted from blood, collected in a trial of the OX40 agonist ivuxolimab. The chain uses TRBV6-5 and TRBJ2-3, with 9 bases aligning to TRBD2. This chain's CDR3 is CASSPRGGARDTQYF. Here the CDR3 DNA reads TGTGCCAGCAGTCCCCGCGGGGGGGCCAGGGATACGCAGTATTTT.